Below are 30 T cell receptor beta chains sequenced from a single sample in a study of vaccination and CD4 T cells after COVID-19. What these receptors recognize is not known. The Oncomine TCR Beta short-read assay was applied to DNA of cultured CD4+ T cells. In TCRdb, the PCR reads were re-called with MiXCR into one record per CDR3 protein. The sample holds some 4,600 distinct CDR3 sequences, approximately 45% seen once. Treatment given: approximately nine-day PBMC culture with coronavirus spike peptide pools or control peptides (ViraFEST assay). Specimen: CD4+ T cells from blood, cultured in vitro. These receptor sequences come from a human donor who had recovered from COVID-19.

This rearrangement joins TRBV7-2 to TRBJ2-6; D may be TRBD2 (5 bases). This CDR3 has 16 residues. Trimming left V 3 bases short and J 0 bases short, with 9 bases between. Germline V lookup: CDR1 SGHTA, CDR2 FQGNSA. The CDR3 here is CASSLRVLSGANVLTF. CDR3 DNA: TGTGCCAGCAGCTTGAGGGTTCTCTCTGGGGCCAACGTCCTGACTTTC. Full variable domain (missing parts from reference TRBV7-2 and TRBJ2-6): GAGVSQSPSNKVTEKGKDVELRCDPISGHTALYWYRQSLGQGLEFLIYFQGNSAPDKSGLPSDRFSAERTGGSVSTLTIQRTQQEDSAVYLCASSLRVLSGANVLTFGAGSRLTVL.

Within the sample, this clonotype is large. The V call is TRBV6-1, the J call TRBJ2-5; TRBD2 agrees at 8 bases. CDR1 is MNHNS and CDR2 is SASEGT in the germline V gene. V shed 4 bases and J 4 bases; nucleotides not matched to a gene: 5. CDR3 length: 14 amino acids. In DNA, the CDR3 is TGTGCCAGCAGTGGACCTAGCGGGCTAGAGACCCAGTACTTC. Encoded protein: CASSGPSGLETQYF.

This rearrangement joins TRBV27 to TRBJ2-7; TRBD2 matches at 9 bases. The CDR3 runs to 15 residues. J lost 2 bases, V lost 4 bases, and 6 bases had no gene match. CDR1 and CDR2 (germline): MNHEY, SMNVEV (reference sequence). The CDR3 spells CASSYDSGRAYEQYF. The DNA for the CDR3 is TGTGCCAGCAGTTACGATAGCGGGAGAGCCTACGAGCAGTACTTC.

This clonotype was counted a single time. The J gene is TRBJ2-1, the V gene TRBV20-1, with TRBD1 identical over 7 bases. The CDR3 is 13 amino acids. In germline, CDR1 is DFQATT, CDR2 SNEGSKA (reference sequence). V trimming: 4 bases; J trimming: 8 bases; junction bases outside the gene matches: 8. CDR3 in amino acids: CSAIPRGIHEQFF. Written as DNA, the CDR3 is TGCAGTGCTATTCCCAGGGGGATCCATGAGCAGTTCTTC.

This clonotype was detected only a few times. A read error may produce the germline difference seen at one junction end. This chain uses TRBV7-7 with TRBJ2-2; no definite D call. The CDR3 runs 13 residues. Germline V CDR1 and CDR2: SSHAT, FNYEAQ (reference sequence). The CDR3 DNA reads as TGTGCTAGCAGCCTCGTCGCCACCGGGGAGCTGTTTTTT. Its translation is CASSLVATGELFF. Full variable domain (rest looked up from reference TRBV7-7 and TRBJ2-2): GAGVSQSPRYKVTKRGQDVTLRCDPISSHATLYWYQQALGQGPEFLTYFNYEAQPDKSGLPSDRFSAERPEGSISTLTIQRTEQRDSAMYRCASSLVATGELFFGEGSRLTVL.

J is TRBJ2-5 and V is TRBV9; tentatively, D is TRBD1 or TRBD2 (6 bases each). The CDR3 loop spans 13 amino acids. Germline assignment: CDR1 SGDLS and CDR2 YYNGEE. Between the trimmed V and J ends, which lost 6 bases and 7 bases, there was a span of 16 bases. The CDR3 loop reads CASTRQEGGTQYF. CDR3 bases: TGTGCCAGCACGAGACAGGAGGGTGGGACCCAGTACTTC. Full variable domain (outside the CDR3, taken from reference TRBV9 and TRBJ2-5): DSGVTQTPKHLITATGQRVTLRCSPRSGDLSVYWYQQSLDQGLQFLIQYYNGEERAKGNILERFSAQQFPDLHSELNLSSLELGDSALYFCASTRQEGGTQYFGPGTRLLVL.

In DNA, the CDR3 is TGTGCCAGCAGCCAGCGGACTAGCGGGGGCCACAATGAGCAGTTCTTC. Protein sequence: CASSQRTSGGHNEQFF. The chain couples TRBV6-2 or TRBV6-3 to TRBJ2-1; 13 bases fit TRBD2. With V trimmed by 6 bases and J by 5 bases, 7 bases remained unmatched. This CDR3 is built from 16 residues. The germline CDR1 and CDR2 sequences are MNHEY and SVGEGT.

The chain joins TRBV11-2 to TRBJ2-7; 8 bases fit TRBD2. The germline gives CDR1 SGHAT, CDR2 FQNNGV. Unmatched junction bases numbered 4, after V lost 3 bases and J lost 6 bases. The CDR3 consists of 13 residues. The CDR3 here is CASSFGGAGEQYF. In DNA, the CDR3 is TGTGCCAGCAGCTTCGGGGGGGCAGGCGAGCAGTACTTC.

This clonotype was seen more than once but under ten times. The chain recombines TRBV7-2 with TRBJ2-3; 8 bases are a match to TRBD2. The CDR3 extends over 18 amino acids. Germline lookup yields CDR1 SGHTA and CDR2 FQGNSA. J was trimmed by 3 bases and V by 5 bases; bases with no gene match: 16. In DNA form, the CDR3 reads TGTGCCAGCAGCGGGGGGACTAGGGAGTTGCGGAATACAGATACGCAGTATTTT. It encodes CASSGGTRELRNTDTQYF.

This chain joins TRBV24-1 and TRBJ1-1, with D possibly TRBD1 on 5 matching bases. The CDR3 totals 15 residues. The V gene lost 4 bases and the J gene lost 2 bases, with 13 bases spanning the gap. Germline assignment: CDR1 KGHDR and CDR2 SFDVKD. The CDR3 bases are TGTGCCACCAGTGACCCCGGGACGGGAAACACTGAAGCTTTCTTT. Amino acids: CATSDPGTGNTEAFF.

The sample holds one count of this clonotype. Here the CDR3 reads CASSQPHVNTGELFF. The CDR3 region has the DNA TGCGCCAGCAGCCAACCCCATGTGAACACCGGGGAGCTGTTTTTT. The chain has TRBV4-1 and TRBJ2-2; D unclear. The ends were cut back, 2 bases at V and 1 base at J, with 8 bases in the middle. The CDR3 sequence is 15 residues long. Germline V lookup: CDR1 MGHRA, CDR2 YSYEKL.

This chain joins TRBV30 and TRBJ2-3; no definite D call. CDR3 length: 14 residues. Germline CDR1 GTSNPN, CDR2 SVGIG (reference sequence). With 0 bases removed from V and 6 bases from J, the gap between germline ends came to 13 bases. The CDR3 DNA follows: TGTGCCTGGAGTGTACTAACGACGGGCGATACGCAGTATTTT. Translating gives CAWSVLTTGDTQYF.

In its sample, this clonotype was seen a few times. The chain links TRBV6-5 to TRBJ2-7; 9 bases are shared with TRBD1. This CDR3 spans 14 amino acids. CDR1 MNHEY and CDR2 SVGAGI come from the germline V gene. V lost 4 bases to trimming and J lost 5 bases; unmatched junction nucleotides: 6. CDR3 DNA sequence: TGTGCCAGCAGTTTTACGGGACAGGGTAACGAGCAGTACTTC. It codes for CASSFTGQGNEQYF.

This clonotype was found a few times. J is TRBJ2-7 and V is TRBV20-1; D ambiguous. The CDR3 is made up of 15 amino acids. Deletions cut 1 base from V and 2 bases from J, with 15 bases between. In germline, CDR1 is DFQATT, CDR2 SNEGSKA (reference sequence). The CDR3 bases are TGCAGTGCTAGAGCGGTTACTTCGATAACCTACGAGCAGTACTTC. Translating gives CSARAVTSITYEQYF.

The V call is TRBV7-9, the J call TRBJ2-3; D unclear. CDR3 length: 15 residues. Germline CDR1 is SEHNR and CDR2 is FQNEAQ (reference sequence). V lost 5 bases and J 2 bases, leaving 14 bases between the germline ends. This CDR3 reads CASSPNGPHTDTQYF. The CDR3 coding sequence is TGTGCCAGCAGCCCAAACGGGCCTCACACAGATACGCAGTATTTT.

This clonotype was observed a handful of times. J is TRBJ2-5 and V is TRBV7-2; D remains unclear. The CDR3 is 16 amino acids. Per the germline V gene, CDR1 is SGHTA and CDR2 is FQGNSA. Trimming pared 1 base from V and 1 base from J, leaving 13 bases between. CDR3 in DNA: TGTGCCAGCAGCTTAGGGCTCACGACCCCCCAAGAGACCCAGTACTTC. Protein: CASSLGLTTPQETQYF. Full variable domain (outside the CDR3, taken from reference TRBV7-2 and TRBJ2-5): GAGVSQSPSNKVTEKGKDVELRCDPISGHTALYWYRQSLGQGLEFLIYFQGNSAPDKSGLPSDRFSAERTGGSVSTLTIQRTQQEDSAVYLCASSLGLTTPQETQYFGPGTRLLVL.

This clonotype was found a few times. The chain uses TRBV12-3 or TRBV12-4 and TRBJ1-2; D is unclear. The CDR3 contains 13 residues. Trimming cost V 0 bases and J 7 bases, with 9 bases left between them. CDR3 in amino acids: CASSLAKTTGYTF. The CDR3 DNA reads TGTGCCAGCAGTTTAGCGAAGACCACTGGCTACACCTTC.

This clonotype was seen a few times. The chain joins TRBV6-5 to TRBJ2-2; D not resolved. The CDR3 length is 17 residues. The V gene's germline CDR1 is MNHEY and CDR2 SVGAGI. Trimming removed 2 bases from V and 1 base from J, with 14 bases in between. CDR3 DNA sequence: TGTGCCAGCAGTTACATCTTTCGTGTCAGGAACACCGGGGAGCTGTTTTTT. It yields the protein CASSYIFRVRNTGELFF.

A few counts support this clonotype. J is TRBJ1-1 and V is TRBV6-5, with D possibly TRBD1 on 6 matching bases. The CDR3 sequence is 16 residues long. V was clipped by 1 base and J by 0 bases, with 12 bases between them. CDR1 and CDR2 (germline): MNHEY, SVGAGI. The chain's CDR3 is CASSYYRALVNTEAFF. In DNA form, the CDR3 reads TGTGCCAGCAGTTACTACAGGGCCCTGGTGAACACTGAAGCTTTCTTT.

This clonotype was counted a single time. V gene TRBV19 combines with J gene TRBJ1-6, with D possibly TRBD1 on 6 matching bases. The CDR3 has 12 residues. The V end lost 6 bases, the J end lost 6 bases, and 6 bases lay between the germline ends. Germline CDR1 LNHDA, CDR2 SQIVND (reference sequence). Here the CDR3 reads CASRQGNSPLHF. In nucleotides, the CDR3 is TGTGCCAGTAGACAGGGTAATTCACCCCTCCACTTT.

This chain uses TRBV6-2 or TRBV6-3 with TRBJ2-5; 9 nucleotides align to TRBD2. Per the germline V gene, CDR1 is MNHEY and CDR2 is SVGEGT. The CDR3 runs 19 residues. J gave up 4 bases and V 0 bases, and 15 bases lay outside the gene matches. CDR3 bases: TGTGCCAGCAGTTACTCGAAGTACGGAGCAGCGGGAGGTCCAGAGACCCAGTACTTC. It encodes CASSYSKYGAAGGPETQYF.

This clonotype was observed a few times. The V gene is TRBV20-1, the J gene TRBJ2-2; TRBD2 aligns across 9 bases. The CDR3 is 14 residues long. V shed 3 bases and J 6 bases; nucleotides not matched to a gene: 5. Per germline, CDR1 DFQATT and CDR2 SNEGSKA (reference sequence). This CDR3 is CSASLAGTPGELFF. The CDR3 nucleotides are TGCAGTGCTAGCCTAGCGGGAACCCCCGGGGAGCTGTTTTTT.

This chain uses TRBV25-1 with TRBJ1-5; no firm D call. Deletions cut 1 base from V and 2 bases from J, with 9 bases between. Germline CDR1 is MGHDK and CDR2 is SYGVNS. The CDR3 has 15 amino acids. The CDR3 sequence is CASSELGEGNQPQHF. CDR3 DNA sequence: TGTGCCAGCAGTGAATTAGGTGAGGGCAATCAGCCCCAGCATTTT. Looking up the rest from reference TRBV25-1 and TRBJ1-5 gives the full variable domain: EADIYQTPRYLVIGTGKKITLECSQTMGHDKMYWYQQDPGMELHLIHYSYGVNSTEKGDLSSESTVSRIRTEHFPLTLESARPSHTSQYLCASSELGEGNQPQHFGDGTRLSIL.

This clonotype was observed a few times. DNA of the CDR3: TGTGCCAGCAGTGAATTGGGCCCGTCCACCGGGGAGCTGTTTTTT. It translates to CASSELGPSTGELFF. The chain uses TRBV25-1 and TRBJ2-2; unclear D gene. Trimming pared 1 base from V and 4 bases from J, leaving 10 bases between. The germline V gene has CDR1 MGHDK and CDR2 SYGVNS. The CDR3 is made up of 15 amino acids.

This clonotype was counted only a few times. This chain joins TRBV20-1 and TRBJ2-5, with a possible D match to TRBD1 (5 bases). In germline, CDR1 is DFQATT, CDR2 SNEGSKA (reference sequence). V shed 0 bases and J shed 7 bases, with 30 bases lying between them. This CDR3 has 19 residues. The CDR3: CSARDVRQPNPHTGPTQYF. In DNA, the CDR3 is TGCAGTGCTAGAGACGTCCGACAGCCGAACCCCCATACTGGACCGACCCAGTACTTC.

The gene calls are TRBV7-9 and TRBJ1-1; D remains unclear. This CDR3 has 12 residues. Looked up from germline, CDR1 is SEHNR and CDR2 is FQNEAQ (reference sequence). V was trimmed by 1 base and J by 4 bases, leaving 4 bases between them. CDR3 bases: TGTGCCAGCAGCTTAGATTCCACTGAAGCTTTCTTT. The encoded protein is CASSLDSTEAFF.

The V call is TRBV4-3, the J call TRBJ1-6; the match to TRBD1 covers 8 bases. Trimming removed 1 base from V and 6 bases from J; junction bases left unmatched: 5. Germline V CDR1 and CDR2: LGHNA, YSLEER. The CDR3 is 16 amino acids. The CDR3 is CASSQADRAPNSPLHF. Here the CDR3 DNA reads TGCGCCAGCAGCCAAGCGGACAGGGCGCCTAATTCACCCCTCCACTTT.

The chain combines TRBV6-2 or TRBV6-3 with TRBJ2-3; 13 bases fit TRBD2. Germline lookup yields CDR1 MNHEY and CDR2 SVGEGT. With 6 bases clipped from V and 3 bases from J, the junction kept 9 bases outside the gene matches. The CDR3 totals 17 residues. The CDR3 DNA reads TGTGCCAGCAGCTCCGAACTAGCGGGAGGGGGAACAGATACGCAGTATTTT. Its translation is CASSSELAGGGTDTQYF.

This clonotype was seen only a few times. The chain couples TRBV27 to TRBJ1-1; 9 bases agree with TRBD1. This CDR3 comprises 18 residues. Germline assignment: CDR1 MNHEY and CDR2 SMNVEV (reference sequence). With 6 bases clipped from V and 0 bases from J, the junction kept 14 bases outside the gene matches. The CDR3 nucleotides are TGTGCCAGCAGCCTTGGGACAGGGTCTGGTCGCATGAACACTGAAGCTTTCTTT. It encodes CASSLGTGSGRMNTEAFF.

A few counts support this clonotype. This chain joins TRBV6-5 and TRBJ2-2; D unresolved. Per germline, CDR1 MNHEY and CDR2 SVGAGI. Trimming left V 0 bases short and J 4 bases short, with 12 bases between. This CDR3 has 16 amino acids. The CDR3, as DNA: TGTGCCAGCAGTTACTCGAAATATTGGGTCACCGGGGAGCTGTTTTTT. This encodes CASSYSKYWVTGELFF.